This TCR beta chain was documented in a study of T cells in Graves' hyperthyroidism and ophthalmopathy. The overall study: Peripheral blood specimens were obtained at initial diagnosis, prior to any treatment.

Patients between 18 and 65 years old had hyperthyroidism, newly diagnosed and lasting under 2 months. Exclusion followed for patients with uncontrolled infection, other autoimmune disease, pregnancy or lactation. CDR3 size: 15 residues. Trimming removed 6 bases from V and 3 bases from J; junction bases left unmatched: 9. CDR1 MDHEN and CDR2 SYDVKM come from the germline V gene. This clonotype was counted many times. Antigen specificity is unknown. General observations from the study: A model of 13 V-J pairs discriminated ophthalmopathy from stable hyperthyroidism.

TCR beta CDR3 regions were amplified from RNA. The primer set for the first-round RT-PCR of the TCR CDR3 was HTBI. Each CDR3 protein gets one entry after TCRdb re-called the multiplex PCR reads with MiXCR. The sample includes hundreds of thousands of distinct CDR3 sequences, less than 15% of them seen just once. The rearrangement links TRBV28 to TRBJ2-7; 9 bases align to TRBD1. The sequence was collected from a woman aged 18-29 years with Graves' hyperthyroidism. Sequencing was carried out using blood. CDR3 residues: CASRSGGTGHYEQYF. The CDR3 DNA sequence: TGTGCCAGCAGGTCCGGCGGGACAGGGCACTACGAGCAGTACTTC.